This T cell receptor beta chain was retrieved from a study of blood T cell repertoires in COVID-19. Original data processing: The authors estimated nucleated cell counts from reference gene primer amplification. This table comes from immunoSEQ multiplex PCR, and its TCRdb copy is limited to in-frame clones, with some not included. The D gene and trimming were derived from the DNA, and the V and J assignments and clone size from that table. The data hold a few hundred thousand clones, with around 87% observed a single time. CDR1 and CDR2 (germline): SEHNR, FQNEAQ (reference sequence). CDR3 length equals 15 residues. Trimming left V 5 bases short and J 6 bases short, with 20 bases between.

This receptor was obtained from a woman aged 45-59 years with acute or convalescent COVID-19. The V and J genes are TRBV7-9 and TRBJ2-7, with D possibly matching TRBD2 (6 bases). Sequencing was done on a sample of peripheral blood. This CDR3 reads CASSRKRVPLLEQYF. CDR3 nucleotide sequence: TGTGCCAGCAGCCGTAAGCGGGTGCCTCTCCTCGAGCAGTACTTC.